The next 7 T cell receptor beta chains were all read from a single sample in a study of CD8+ T cells in alopecia areata. Treatment described: oral pan-JAK inhibitor, 5-10 mg twice daily. It was cDNA, reverse transcribed from extracted RNA, that served as the sequencing template. Generated by immunoSEQ multiplex PCR, the TCRdb table keeps only in-frame clones and is missing some. The sample yields around 200,000 clones, about 60% seen once. Specimen: CD4+ T cells sorted from blood, collected at week 4, from a patient treated with tofacitinib. These receptor sequences come from a human donor with alopecia areata.

This clone appeared a few times. CDR3 region: CASSLQGEVTEAFF. In DNA, the CDR3 is TGTGCCAGCAGTTTACAGGGGGAAGTCACTGAAGCTTTCTTT. This sequence joins TRBV6-1 and TRBJ1-1; 8 nucleotides align to TRBD1. Trimming at V came to 5 bases and at J to 4 bases, leaving 6 bases not matched to a gene. Looked up from germline, CDR1 is MNHNS and CDR2 is SASEGT. The CDR3 contains 14 residues.

The J gene is TRBJ1-5, the V gene TRBV2; no clear D. The CDR3 runs 15 residues. Deletions cut 6 bases from V and 7 bases from J, with 19 bases between. Germline CDR1 and CDR2: SNHLY and FYNNEI. CDR3 amino acids: CASSEGGITGQPQHF. As DNA, the CDR3 is TGTGCCAGCAGCGAGGGTGGGATCACGGGGCAGCCCCAGCATTTT.

V is TRBV18 and J is TRBJ2-1; 8 bases fit TRBD1. V shed 1 base, J shed 0 bases, and the junction held 8 bases outside the gene matches. The germline V gene has CDR1 KGHSH and CDR2 LQKENI. The CDR3 covers 18 residues. CDR3 sequence (DNA): TGTGCCAGCTCACCACAAAGACAGGGGACCGGCTCCTACAATGAGCAGTTCTTC. Encoded protein: CASSPQRQGTGSYNEQFF.

Concerning this clone: This sample also contains other DNA sequences that code for the same CDR3. V is TRBV29-1 and J is TRBJ1-5; D not certain. Between the trimmed V and J ends, which lost 4 bases and 2 bases, there was a span of 6 bases. The CDR3 totals 12 residues. The germline CDR1 and CDR2 sequences are SQVTM and ANQGSEA. CDR3 amino acids: CSVGGRNQPQHF. The CDR3 DNA is TGCAGCGTTGGAGGTCGCAATCAGCCCCAGCATTTT.

This chain connects TRBV6-5 to TRBJ2-7; D not certain. The CDR3 is 13 residues long. Deletions cut 10 bases from V and 7 bases from J, with 20 bases between. Germline V gene data show CDR1 as MNHEY and CDR2 as SVGAGI. The CDR3 DNA reads as TGTGCCAACCCCCCGCCAAGAGGTCGGGAGCAGTACTTC. Translating it yields CANPPPRGREQYF.

This clone appeared a few times. The chain is built from TRBV29-1 and TRBJ2-2; D not certain. Germline-derived CDR1 and CDR2 are SQVTM and ANQGSEA. The CDR3 consists of 11 residues. Trimming stripped 6 bases from V and 6 bases from J, with 8 bases between. The CDR3 loop is CSVRRSGELFF. CDR3 nucleotides: TGCAGCGTGAGGAGATCCGGGGAGCTGTTTTTT.

The chain recombines TRBV30 with TRBJ1-2, with 9 bases aligning to TRBD1. This CDR3 region has 14 residues. V lost 1 base, J lost 4 bases, and 4 bases stayed unmatched. CDR1 and CDR2 (germline): GTSNPN, SVGIG (reference sequence). Here the CDR3 DNA reads TGTGCCTGGAGTGCCCGGGACAGGGTCTATGGCTACACCTTC. It translates to CAWSARDRVYGYTF.